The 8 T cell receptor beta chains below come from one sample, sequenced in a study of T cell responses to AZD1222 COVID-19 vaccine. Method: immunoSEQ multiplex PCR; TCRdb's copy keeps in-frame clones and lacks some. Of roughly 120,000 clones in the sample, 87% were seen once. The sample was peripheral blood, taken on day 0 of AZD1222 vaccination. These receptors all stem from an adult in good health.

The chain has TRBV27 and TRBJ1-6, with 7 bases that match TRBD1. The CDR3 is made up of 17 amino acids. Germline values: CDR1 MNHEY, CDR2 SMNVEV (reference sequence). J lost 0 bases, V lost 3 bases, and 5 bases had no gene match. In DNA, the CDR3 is TGTGCCAGCAGTTTTGGGACAGTGAGCTCCTATAATTCACCCCTCCACTTT. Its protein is CASSFGTVSSYNSPLHF.

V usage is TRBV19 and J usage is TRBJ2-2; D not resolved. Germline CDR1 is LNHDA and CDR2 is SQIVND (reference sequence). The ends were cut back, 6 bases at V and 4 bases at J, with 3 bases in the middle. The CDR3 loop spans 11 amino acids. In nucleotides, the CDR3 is TGTGCCAGTAGCTTCACCGGGGAGCTGTTTTTT. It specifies CASSFTGELFF.

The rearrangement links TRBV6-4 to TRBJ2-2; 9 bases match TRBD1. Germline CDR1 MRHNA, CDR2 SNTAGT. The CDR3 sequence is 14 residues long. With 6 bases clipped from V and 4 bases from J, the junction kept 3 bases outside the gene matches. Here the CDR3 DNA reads TGTGCCAGCAGCGGACAGGGGACCACCGGGGAGCTGTTTTTT. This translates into CASSGQGTTGELFF.

CDR3 in amino acids: CASSFSGSGNTGELFF. In DNA form, the CDR3 reads TGTGCCAGCAGCTTTTCGGGGTCGGGTAACACCGGGGAGCTGTTTTTT. The V and J genes are TRBV9 and TRBJ2-2; TRBD2 might be the D (5 bases). The CDR3 contains 16 residues. V was trimmed by 4 bases and J by 2 bases, leaving 15 bases between them. Germline V gives CDR1 SGDLS, CDR2 YYNGEE.

This CDR3 is CASSDEPMVSGNTIYF. The CDR3 bases are TGTGCCAGCAGTGATGAACCCATGGTCTCTGGAAACACCATATATTTT. The chain joins TRBV2 to TRBJ1-3; D is undetermined. Germline V gives CDR1 SNHLY, CDR2 FYNNEI. This CDR3 spans 16 amino acids. The V end was cut by 3 bases, the J end by 0 bases, with 12 bases between.

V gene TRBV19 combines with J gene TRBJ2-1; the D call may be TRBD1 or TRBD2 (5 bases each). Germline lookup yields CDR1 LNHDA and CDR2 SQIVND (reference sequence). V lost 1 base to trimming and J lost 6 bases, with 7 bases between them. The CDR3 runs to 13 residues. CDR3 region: CASSIGGPNEQFF. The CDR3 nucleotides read TGTGCCAGTAGTATAGGGGGACCCAATGAGCAGTTCTTC. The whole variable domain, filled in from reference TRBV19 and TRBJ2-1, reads DGGITQSPKYLFRKEGQNVTLSCEQNLNHDAMYWYRQDPGQGLRLIYYSQIVNDFQKGDIAEGYSVSREKKESFPLTVTSAQKNPTAFYLCASSIGGPNEQFFGPGTRLTVL.

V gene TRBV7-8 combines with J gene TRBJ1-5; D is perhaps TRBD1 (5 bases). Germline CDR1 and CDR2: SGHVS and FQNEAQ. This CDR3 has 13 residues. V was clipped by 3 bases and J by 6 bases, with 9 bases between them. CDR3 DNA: TGTGCCAGCAGCTTGGGGGGACGTCAGCCCCAGCATTTT. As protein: CASSLGGRQPQHF.

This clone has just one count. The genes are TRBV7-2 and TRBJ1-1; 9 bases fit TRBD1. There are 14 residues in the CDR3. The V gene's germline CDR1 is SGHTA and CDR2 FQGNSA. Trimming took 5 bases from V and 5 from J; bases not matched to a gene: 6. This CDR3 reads CASSPGQGRTEAFF. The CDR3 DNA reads TGTGCCAGCAGCCCCGGACAGGGGAGGACTGAAGCTTTCTTT.